Listed here is a single T cell receptor beta chain. No antigen is known for it. Study-wide results and limits: Tumor Treg TCRs overlapped most with tumor naive CD4+ cells. Tumor memory CD4+ T cell TCR gene usage clustered with blood and lymph node memory CD4+ cells and lymph node naive CD4+ cells.

Full-length variable regions came from constant-region reverse primers plus semi-nested Nested Universal Primer A PCR. TCRdb re-derived calls from the 5' RACE reads in MiXCR, one entry per CDR3 protein. The table includes about 32,000 distinct CDR3 sequences, around 22% detected once. The germline CDR1 and CDR2 sequences are MNHEY and SVGAGI. The CDR3 consists of 17 residues. After removal of 0 bases from V and 0 bases from J, the junction contained 4 bases not matched to a gene. The TCR originated in a female donor with breast cancer. V is TRBV6-5 and J is TRBJ1-3, with 8 nucleotides matching TRBD1. The sequenced sample consisted of memory CD4+ T cells sorted from blood. Sample subset: memory CD4+ T cells, CD4+CD45RO+CD25-. In DNA, the CDR3 is TGTGCCAGCAGTTACTCCCAGACAGGGGCCTCTGGAAACACCATATATTTT. Translation: CASSYSQTGASGNTIYF.